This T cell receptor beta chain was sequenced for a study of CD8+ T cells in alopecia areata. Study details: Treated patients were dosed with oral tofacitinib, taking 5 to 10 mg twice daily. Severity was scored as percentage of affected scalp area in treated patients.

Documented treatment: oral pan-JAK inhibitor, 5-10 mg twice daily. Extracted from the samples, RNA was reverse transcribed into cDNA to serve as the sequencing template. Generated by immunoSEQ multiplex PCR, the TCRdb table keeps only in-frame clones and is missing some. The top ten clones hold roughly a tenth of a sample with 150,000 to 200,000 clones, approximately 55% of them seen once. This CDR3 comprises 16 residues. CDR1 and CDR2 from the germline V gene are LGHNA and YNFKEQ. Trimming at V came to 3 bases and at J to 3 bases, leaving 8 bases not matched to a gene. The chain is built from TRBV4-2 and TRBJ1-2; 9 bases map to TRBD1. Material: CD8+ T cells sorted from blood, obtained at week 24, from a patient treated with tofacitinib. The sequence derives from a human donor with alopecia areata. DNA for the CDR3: TGTGCCAGCAGCCATGATACAGGGGGCGCGGACTATGGCTACACCTTC. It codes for CASSHDTGGADYGYTF.